This TCR beta chain was recovered during a study of blood T cell repertoires in COVID-19. About the research overall: Some COVID-19 samples were acute and others convalescent; all came from the United States, Italy and Spain. The analysed material was cDNA or gDNA that came from T cells, B-cell-depleted T cells, or PBMCs.

Original handling: The authors estimated nucleated cell counts from reference gene primer amplification. Data came from immunoSEQ multiplex PCR; TCRdb stores just in-frame clones and leaves some out. V, J and clone size derive from that table, while D and trimming were established from the DNA sequence. The sample includes about 100,000 clones, approximately 81% of them seen just once. Looked up from germline, CDR1 is LNHDA and CDR2 is SQIVND (reference sequence). Trimming pared 5 bases from V and 0 bases from J, leaving 11 bases between. This CDR3 region has 16 residues. This clonotype was sampled from a human donor in a cohort sampled during active COVID-19. This chain connects TRBV19 to TRBJ2-6; D not resolved. Sequencing was performed on peripheral blood. The CDR3 protein is CASSPLTYSGANVLTF. CDR3 bases: TGTGCCAGTAGTCCCTTAACTTACTCTGGGGCCAACGTCCTGACTTTC.